Listed below are T cell receptor beta chains from one sample, sequenced in a study of blood T cell repertoires in COVID-19. Only in-frame clones appear in the TCRdb table, and some are missing; sequencing was by immunoSEQ multiplex PCR. Of approximately 88,000 clones in the sample, roughly 90% were seen once. The sequenced material came from peripheral blood. Receptor source: a male donor with acute or convalescent COVID-19. Each CDR3 is given with its conserved first and last residue. A D gene is named only where the DNA matches it firmly. Some rows have no size entry. The others give once, few or many, or a class for an expanded clone.

j_gene,d_gene,len,v_gene,abundance,CDR3nt,CDR3aa
TRBJ2-1,NA,15,TRBV5-4,NA,TGTGCCAGCAGCTCGCCGGGACTCCGCAGGAGTGAGCAGTTCTTC,CASSSPGLRRSEQFF
TRBJ1-3,TRBD1,17,TRBV2,NA,TGTGCCAGCAGCCAAGAGGGACAGCGTTTCTCTGGAAACACCATATATTTT,CASSQEGQRFSGNTIYF
TRBJ2-3,NA,13,TRBV4-1,NA,TGCGCCAGCAGCCAACTGGAGCCAGATACGCAGTATTTT,CASSQLEPDTQYF
TRBJ2-7,TRBD1,14,TRBV7-8,NA,TGTGCCAGCAGCAGACAGGGCTCCCCCTACGAGCAGTACTTC,CASSRQGSPYEQYF
TRBJ2-3,TRBD2,16,TRBV18,NA,TGTGCCAGCTCACCAGCCGCGCGGGGGAGCCCGGATACGCAGTATTTT,CASSPAARGSPDTQYF
TRBJ2-2,NA,15,TRBV9,NA,TGTGCCAGCAGCTCCACAGGGATTAACACCGGGGAGCTGTTTTTT,CASSSTGINTGELFF
TRBJ1-5,NA,14,TRBV6-5,NA,TGTGCCAGCAGTTCATCTATGGGCAATCAGCCCCAGCATTTT,CASSSSMGNQPQHF
TRBJ2-1,TRBD2,17,TRBV24-1,NA,TGTGCCACCAGTGACCATAGCGGGGGCCTCTCCTACAATGAGCAGTTCTTC,CATSDHSGGLSYNEQFF
TRBJ1-1,NA,13,TRBV7-8,NA,TGTGCCAGCAGCTTAGGTCTTGACACTGAAGCTTTCTTT,CASSLGLDTEAFF
TRBJ1-4,TRBD1,15,TRBV28,NA,TGTGCCAGCAGCCCAGGGGACAGACCTAATGAAAAACTGTTTTTT,CASSPGDRPNEKLFF
TRBJ1-1,NA,13,TRBV19,NA,TGTGCCAGTAGTAAAACAGGGAACACTGAAGCTTTCTTT,CASSKTGNTEAFF
TRBJ1-1,NA,17,TRBV18,once,TGTGCCAGCTCACCTGTCGGGCAGGGCGCTTACAACACTGAAGCTTTCTTT,CASSPVGQGAYNTEAFF
TRBJ1-5,TRBD1,17,TRBV7-7,once,TGTGCCAGCAGCCCCCGGGACAGGGGCCATAGCAATCAGCCCCAGCATTTT,CASSPRDRGHSNQPQHF
TRBJ2-3,TRBD2,19,TRBV5-1,NA,TGCGCCAGCAGCTTGGCCTTGACTAGCGGGGGGCCGGCCACAGATACGCAGTATTTT,CASSLALTSGGPATDTQYF
TRBJ2-7,TRBD1,14,TRBV19,NA,TGTGCCAGTAGTATCCCTCAGGCAGGGGGCGAGCAGTACTTC,CASSIPQAGGEQYF
TRBJ1-2,NA,17,TRBV19,NA,TGTGCCAGTAGTGTCGACAGCTTAACTTCAACACGCTATGGCTACACCTTC,CASSVDSLTSTRYGYTF
TRBJ2-3,TRBD2,17,TRBV5-1,NA,TGCGCCAGCAGCCTGACGACTAGCGGGGGGGCCTGGGATACGCAGTATTTT,CASSLTTSGGAWDTQYF
TRBJ2-7,TRBD1,13,TRBV15,NA,TGTGCCACCAGCAGGGACAGGGGGTACGAGCAGTACTTC,CATSRDRGYEQYF
TRBJ1-5,NA,14,TRBV6-5,NA,TGTGCCAGCAGTTACTCGGGGGGTAATCAGCCCCAGCATTTT,CASSYSGGNQPQHF
TRBJ1-6,TRBD1,16,TRBV5-5,NA,TGTGCCAGCAGCTACGACACCGGACAGGGCAATCCACCCCTCCACTTT,CASSYDTGQGNPPLHF
TRBJ1-6,TRBD1,15,TRBV2,NA,TGTGCCAGCAGTGGACCAGGGGGGTTGGGTTCACCCCTCCACTTT,CASSGPGGLGSPLHF
TRBJ2-7,NA,13,TRBV2,NA,TGTGCCAGCACTCGACAGCAATCCTACGAGCAGTACTTC,CASTRQQSYEQYF
TRBJ2-5,NA,13,TRBV3-1/TRBV3-2,NA,TGTGCCAGCAGCAGACTCTCGAAAGAGACCCAGTACTTC,CASSRLSKETQYF
TRBJ1-2,NA,14,TRBV27,NA,TGTGCCAGCAGTCCGACGCGACAGCTCTATGGCTACACCTTC,CASSPTRQLYGYTF
TRBJ2-7,TRBD2,14,TRBV7-2,NA,TGTGCCAGCAGCTTAAAAGGGGAGGGCGCCGAGCAGTACTTC,CASSLKGEGAEQYF
TRBJ1-2,NA,14,TRBV5-1,NA,TGCGCCAGCAGGGAGGGGACCGCTAACTATGGCTACACCTTC,CASREGTANYGYTF
TRBJ2-7,NA,17,TRBV23-1,NA,TGCGCCAGCACCCTACTGCGGGACTGCCAATTCTTGTACGAGCAGTACTTC,CASTLLRDCQFLYEQYF
TRBJ2-3,NA,15,TRBV3-1/TRBV3-2,NA,TGTGCCAGCAGCCAACCAGGGCAGGGTACAGATACGCAGTATTTT,CASSQPGQGTDTQYF
TRBJ1-2,NA,13,TRBV30,NA,TGTGCCTGGAGTGTATCGTTCTTCTATGGCTACACCTTC,CAWSVSFFYGYTF
TRBJ2-1,NA,11,TRBV30,NA,TGTGCCTGGACTCGGAGTAATGAGCAGTTCTTC,CAWTRSNEQFF
TRBJ2-7,TRBD1,16,TRBV6-1,NA,TGTGCCAGCAGTGAGTCGACAGGGGTGATAACCTACGAGCAGTACTTC,CASSESTGVITYEQYF
TRBJ2-6,NA,15,TRBV6-5,NA,TGTGCCAGCGGAGCTAAGAGCTCTGGGGCCAACGTCCTGACTTTC,CASGAKSSGANVLTF
TRBJ1-3,NA,16,TRBV2,NA,TGTGCCAGCAGTCCTGGACAGTCCCGCTCTGGAAACACCATATATTTT,CASSPGQSRSGNTIYF
TRBJ1-3,NA,14,TRBV11-2,NA,TGTGCCAGCAGCTCAGGGGTTCCTGGAAACACCATATATTTT,CASSSGVPGNTIYF
TRBJ1-5,TRBD1,14,TRBV3-1/TRBV3-2,NA,TGTGCCAGCAGCCCTACAGGGGGGTATCAGCCCCAGCATTTT,CASSPTGGYQPQHF
TRBJ2-5,TRBD2,18,TRBV5-1,NA,TGCGCCAGCAGCTATAGGGTGACTAGCGGGGGAATGGGAGAGACCCAGTACTTC,CASSYRVTSGGMGETQYF
TRBJ1-4,NA,14,TRBV18,NA,TGTGCCAGCTCACCACCGCGTGGAGGGGAAAAACTGTTTTTT,CASSPPRGGEKLFF
TRBJ1-3,NA,16,TRBV14,NA,TGTGCCAGCAGCCTAAGGGACGATACTACAGGGAACACCATATATTTT,CASSLRDDTTGNTIYF
TRBJ2-7,TRBD1,15,TRBV2,NA,TGTGCCAGCAGCTTCTTGGGGACAGATTCCTACGAGCAGTACTTC,CASSFLGTDSYEQYF
TRBJ1-1,NA,13,TRBV3-1/TRBV3-2,NA,TGTGCCAGCAGCCAATCGGGGATCACTGAAGCTTTCTTT,CASSQSGITEAFF
TRBJ2-5,TRBD2,15,TRBV24-1,NA,TGTGCCACCAGTCCGGGAGAGCGGGGAGCAGAGACCCAGTACTTC,CATSPGERGAETQYF
TRBJ2-7,TRBD1,16,TRBV7-8,NA,TGTGCCAGCAGCCCGTCAGGACAGGGGGTGTCCTACGAGCAGTACTTC,CASSPSGQGVSYEQYF
TRBJ2-3,NA,13,TRBV6-5,NA,TGTGCCAGCAGGAGGGTCTCCGCAGATACGCAGTATTTT,CASRRVSADTQYF
TRBJ2-1,NA,15,TRBV11-3,once,TGTGCCAGCAGCGCGCGGGGGCTCTCCTACAATGAGCAGTTCTTC,CASSARGLSYNEQFF
TRBJ1-5,NA,15,TRBV5-1,NA,TGCGCCAGCAGCTTGTTGGCAGGGGAAGGTCAGCCCCAGCATTTT,CASSLLAGEGQPQHF
TRBJ1-6,TRBD1,15,TRBV28,NA,TGTGCCAGCAGGGGACAGGGCCCCTATAATTCACCCCTCCACTTT,CASRGQGPYNSPLHF
TRBJ1-5,TRBD1,15,TRBV6-5,few,TGTGCCAGCAGGTCAGGACAGGGACAGCTTCAGCCCCAGCATTTT,CASRSGQGQLQPQHF
TRBJ2-1,TRBD1,17,TRBV3-1/TRBV3-2,NA,TGTGCCAGCAGCCAGCTGACCGGGACAGGGACAAACAATGAGCAGTTCTTC,CASSQLTGTGTNNEQFF
TRBJ1-1,TRBD1,13,TRBV12-3/TRBV12-4,few,TGTGCCAGCAGCGACAGGGGGGGCACTGAAGCTTTCTTT,CASSDRGGTEAFF
TRBJ2-3,TRBD2,14,TRBV5-1,NA,TGCGCCAGCAGCTCTGAGACTAGCTACGATACGCAGTATTTT,CASSSETSYDTQYF
TRBJ2-7,NA,14,TRBV6-5,NA,TGTGCCAGCAGTCTCCGACAGGCCACCTACGAGCAGTACTTC,CASSLRQATYEQYF
TRBJ2-4,NA,12,TRBV29-1,NA,TGCAGCGTTGAGGAGGGGTCCACCATTCAGTACTTC,CSVEEGSTIQYF
TRBJ1-4,NA,15,TRBV5-1,few,TGCGCCAGCAGCTTTACTGGGCTGCCTAATGAAAAACTGTTTTTT,CASSFTGLPNEKLFF
TRBJ1-3,NA,12,TRBV10-3,NA,TGTGCCATCAACGGAGGGGGAAACACCATATATTTT,CAINGGGNTIYF
TRBJ1-5,TRBD1,16,TRBV30,NA,TGTGCCTGGAGTGTGCCCGGGACAGGGAGGGGTCAGCCCCAGCATTTT,CAWSVPGTGRGQPQHF
TRBJ2-5,NA,14,TRBV2,NA,TGTGCCAGCAGTGAATCCCCCATTTTCGGGACCCAGTACTTC,CASSESPIFGTQYF
TRBJ2-3,TRBD2,17,TRBV7-2,NA,TGTGCCAGCAGCTTAGGAGGGACTAGCGGGGGGGCGGGTACGCAGTATTTT,CASSLGGTSGGAGTQYF
TRBJ2-3,NA,15,TRBV5-4,NA,TGTGCCAGCAGCTCAGGGGGACTAGTCCCGAATACGCAGTATTTT,CASSSGGLVPNTQYF
TRBJ2-1,NA,12,TRBV27,NA,TGTGCCAGCACCACCTCCAGGGCTGAGCAGTTCTTC,CASTTSRAEQFF